This T cell receptor beta chain was sequenced in a study of blood T cell repertoires in COVID-19. This clone has only a few counts. This CDR3 has 15 amino acids. V lost 4 bases and J lost 11; bases outside the gene matches: 10. Germline-derived CDR1 and CDR2 are WSHSY and SAAADI. Method: immunoSEQ multiplex PCR; TCRdb's copy keeps in-frame clones and lacks some. The repertoire holds over 100,000 clones, with more than 85% as singletons. The chain recombines TRBV10-2 with TRBJ2-1; 11 bases are shared with TRBD1. This receptor was obtained from a man over 45 with active or convalescent COVID-19. Sequences were obtained from peripheral blood. CDR3 bases: TGCGCCAGCAGTGCGTTTGGACAGGGGGCTATTAAGCAGTTCTTC. Translating gives CASSAFGQGAIKQFF.